The present T cell receptor beta chain was sequenced within a study of shared clonotypes between healthy human individuals. Study-level points and caveats: Rarefaction exposed incomplete sorted-subset sequencing despite large depth. Researchers sampled only blood; tissue repertoires likely differ. Naive subsets usually exceeded memory subsets in estimated richness. Lower generation probabilities were found for non-shared clonotypes than for those shared by all four donors.

Profiled with immunoSEQ multiplex PCR; TCRdb holds only in-frame clones, not every one. The table includes about 1.5 million clones, around 97% detected once. In regard to this clone: Its antigen remains unknown.

Germline-derived CDR1 and CDR2 are SNHLY and FYNNEI. The CDR3 is made up of 10 amino acids. V lost 9 bases, J lost 7 bases, and 9 bases lay in between. The receptor was derived from a man between 25 and 39 years old in good health. The rearrangement links TRBV2 to TRBJ2-5; D might be TRBD1 (5 bases). The specimen was naive CD4+ T cells sorted from blood. Stated subset: CD45RA+ positively selected. The DNA for the CDR3 is TGTGCCAGTACAGGCCGGACCCAGTACTTC. It codes for CASTGRTQYF.